The rows below give T cell receptor beta chains drawn from one sample of a study of blood T cell repertoires in COVID-19. Using immunoSEQ multiplex PCR, the repertoire was profiled, and TCRdb retains in-frame clones only, with some absent. The repertoire holds about 230,000 clones, with approximately 84% as singletons. The sequenced sample was peripheral blood. These receptors originate from a man aged 40-49 years with acute or convalescent COVID-19. CDR3s include the opening cysteine and the closing phenylalanine or tryptophan. D genes are given only for firm matches. Clone size, where shown, is once, few, many, or a class for clones that have expanded.

CDR3nt	CDR3aa	abundance	d_gene	v_gene	j_gene
TGTGCCAGCAGTTTAGCGGGCCGAGATACGCAGTATTTT	CASSLAGRDTQYF	.	.	TRBV28	TRBJ2-3
TGTGCCAGCAGCCAATCCTCCCGGGGGGGAATAGAGACCCAGTACTTC	CASSQSSRGGIETQYF	few	TRBD2	TRBV3-1/TRBV3-2	TRBJ2-5
TGTGCCACCAGTGATTACGGACAGGGCGACTATGGCTACACCTTC	CATSDYGQGDYGYTF	.	TRBD1	TRBV24-1	TRBJ1-2
TGTGCCACCAGTGAGCCCGGGGGAGGCAATCAGCCCCAGCATTTT	CATSEPGGGNQPQHF	.	.	TRBV24-1	TRBJ1-5
TGCGCCAGCAGCTTTAGCGGGGGTACAGATACGCAGTATTTT	CASSFSGGTDTQYF	.	TRBD2	TRBV5-1	TRBJ2-3
TGTGCCATTCGTCCGGGGTTAACTCCCGAGCAGTACTTC	CAIRPGLTPEQYF	.	.	TRBV10-3	TRBJ2-7
TGTGCCAGCAGCCAAATAGGGGGTCTCTCCTACGAGCAGTACTTC	CASSQIGGLSYEQYF	few	.	TRBV4-2	TRBJ2-7
TGTGCCAGCAGTTTAAGAGGAGGAGCACCCCTCCACTTT	CASSLRGGAPLHF	.	.	TRBV12-3/TRBV12-4	TRBJ1-6
TGTGCCAGCAGCTTGGTCGGGCAGGGGGCGGGGGCCTATGGCTACACCTTC	CASSLVGQGAGAYGYTF	.	TRBD1	TRBV5-6	TRBJ1-2
TGTGCCAGCAGCTTAGAGGCGGGGGGATCAGAGACCCAGTACTTC	CASSLEAGGSETQYF	.	TRBD2	TRBV7-2	TRBJ2-5
TGTGCCAGCACGGGGCTCGGACAGAACTATGGCTACACCTTC	CASTGLGQNYGYTF	.	.	TRBV6-6	TRBJ1-2
TGTGCCATCAGTGAGGGAGGAGGAGGACAGCCCCAGCATTTT	CAISEGGGGQPQHF	.	.	TRBV10-3	TRBJ1-5
TGTGCCAGCAGCCGCAAACAGGCGAACACTGAAGCTTTCTTT	CASSRKQANTEAFF	few	.	TRBV6-5	TRBJ1-1
TGTGCCAGTAGTATCTCGAAAGGGGCTAAGGGTCCCAATGAGCAGTTCTTC	CASSISKGAKGPNEQFF	.	.	TRBV19	TRBJ2-1
TGTGCCAGCAGCTTATCTCCCAGGACTGAAGCTTTCTTT	CASSLSPRTEAFF	.	.	TRBV7-2	TRBJ1-1
TGTGCCAGCAGCCGACGTGGGTCTAGCGGGAGCTCCTACGAGCAGTACTTC	CASSRRGSSGSSYEQYF	.	TRBD2	TRBV5-8	TRBJ2-7
TGTGCCAGCAACAGGGGATTTGGAAACACCATATATTTT	CASNRGFGNTIYF	.	TRBD1	TRBV28	TRBJ1-3
TGTGCCATCAGTGAGGGCCGGGGACAGGGAGTCGGCACCATATATTTT	CAISEGRGQGVGTIYF	few	TRBD1	TRBV10-3	TRBJ1-3
TGCGCCAGCAGCTTGGAGTTTCGGCGGGGTTCCTACGAGCAGTACTTC	CASSLEFRRGSYEQYF	.	.	TRBV5-1	TRBJ2-7
TGTGCCAGCAGCAAACGGGGACAGGCTTACAATGAGCAGTTCTTC	CASSKRGQAYNEQFF	.	.	TRBV21-1	TRBJ2-1
TGTGCCAGCAGCAACTTAGACGGGAATCAGCCCCAGCATTTT	CASSNLDGNQPQHF	.	.	TRBV6-5	TRBJ1-5
TGTGCCAGCAGCTTGACAGATTATGGCTACACCTTC	CASSLTDYGYTF	.	.	TRBV7-9	TRBJ1-2
TGTGCCTGGAGTGTAATCGGCGAGCAGTACTTC	CAWSVIGEQYF	.	.	TRBV30	TRBJ2-7
TGTGCCATCAACGTCGGGACAGCGGGCAACGAGCAGTACTTC	CAINVGTAGNEQYF	.	.	TRBV10-3	TRBJ2-7
TGCGCCAGCAGCTCTCAGACAGGGGGCTATGGCTACACCTTC	CASSSQTGGYGYTF	.	TRBD1	TRBV5-1	TRBJ1-2
TGTGCCAGCAGCTCAACAGGGGGCTCCTACAATGAGCAGTTCTTC	CASSSTGGSYNEQFF	.	TRBD1	TRBV6-5	TRBJ2-1
TGTGCCAGCTCACCTCCCGGACAGCAAGCTAACTATGGCTACACCTTC	CASSPPGQQANYGYTF	once	.	TRBV18	TRBJ1-2
TGCGCCAGCAGCCAAGGGCGGCTTTACACAGATACGCAGTATTTT	CASSQGRLYTDTQYF	few	.	TRBV4-1	TRBJ2-3
TGTGCCAGCAGCGCAGGGACAGGGGATGGAGATACGCAGTATTTT	CASSAGTGDGDTQYF	.	TRBD1	TRBV5-8	TRBJ2-3
TGTGCCAGCACCGGGACAGCTAATTCACCCCTCCACTTT	CASTGTANSPLHF	.	TRBD1	TRBV2	TRBJ1-6
TGTGCCAGCAGTTACGGACAGGGGAACACTGAAGCTTTCTTT	CASSYGQGNTEAFF	few	TRBD1	TRBV6-5	TRBJ1-1
TGTGCCAGCAGCTCCTCAGGGCGCCTTAACAATCAGCCCCAGCATTTT	CASSSSGRLNNQPQHF	.	.	TRBV7-2	TRBJ1-5
TGTGCCAGCAGCCGACAGGGTCAGACCGGGGAGCTGTTTTTT	CASSRQGQTGELFF	.	TRBD1	TRBV5-4	TRBJ2-2
TGTGCCAGCAGCTTAGCCCTAGCAAATGAGCAGTTCTTC	CASSLALANEQFF	.	.	TRBV11-2	TRBJ2-1
TGTGCCAGCAGCTTAGGGCATTACAATGAGCAGTTCTTC	CASSLGHYNEQFF	.	.	TRBV11-2	TRBJ2-1
TGTGCCAGCAGTTTAGACAGATACACCACCGAGCAGTACTTC	CASSLDRYTTEQYF	.	.	TRBV2	TRBJ2-7
TGTGCCAGTAGTAATACCAGGGTAGGGAATGAAGCTTTCTTT	CASSNTRVGNEAFF	.	.	TRBV19	TRBJ1-1
TGTGCCAGCAGCCCCGGTTCGGCACCGAGGGATGGCTACACCTTC	CASSPGSAPRDGYTF	few	.	TRBV14	TRBJ1-2
TGTGCCAGCACAGGGCTTAGCAATCAGCCCCAGCATTTT	CASTGLSNQPQHF	.	.	TRBV6-5	TRBJ1-5
TGTGCCATCAGTCCGAACAGGGACCCGAACTATGGCTACACCTTC	CAISPNRDPNYGYTF	.	.	TRBV10-3	TRBJ1-2
TGTGCCAGTAGTATAGGCAGCCGGGGTGGGAACAATGAGCAGTTCTTC	CASSIGSRGGNNEQFF	.	.	TRBV19	TRBJ2-1